The clone carrying this T cell receptor beta chain has only a few counts. Its antigen is not known. This specimen comes from a study of blood T cells in healthy people across ages. Study-level points and caveats: With naive T cell percentage, TCR beta diversity showed a strong correlation.

Using a J-beta primer mix together with a sample-barcoded 5' primer, a second PCR was run for roughly 7 to 12 cycles. Each cDNA molecule carried a tag from a template-switch adaptor that contained 12 random nucleotides. TCRdb recomputed calls from the 5' RACE reads with MiXCR, one row per CDR3 protein. The sample shows 700,000 or so distinct CDR3 sequences, 22% of them seen only once. The sample consisted of blood. This TCR derives from a man aged 65-85 years in good health.

This chain's CDR3 is CASSFGQGARNEQFF. The CDR3 DNA reads TGTGCCAGCAGTTTTGGGCAGGGGGCGCGAAATGAGCAGTTCTTC. J is TRBJ2-1 and V is TRBV12-3 or TRBV12-4; 8 nucleotides align to TRBD1. J was trimmed by 7 bases and V by 3 bases; bases with no gene match: 8. CDR3 size: 15 residues.